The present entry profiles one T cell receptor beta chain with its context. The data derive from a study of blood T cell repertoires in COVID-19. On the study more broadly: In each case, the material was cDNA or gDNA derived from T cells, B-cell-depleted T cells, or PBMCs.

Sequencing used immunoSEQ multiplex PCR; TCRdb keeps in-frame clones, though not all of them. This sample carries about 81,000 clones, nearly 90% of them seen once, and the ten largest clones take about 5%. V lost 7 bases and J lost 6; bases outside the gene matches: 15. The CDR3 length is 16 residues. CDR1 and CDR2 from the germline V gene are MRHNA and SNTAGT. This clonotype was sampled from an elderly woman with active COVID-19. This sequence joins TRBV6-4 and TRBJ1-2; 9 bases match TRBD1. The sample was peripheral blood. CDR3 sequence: CASKPSPGQGGHGYTF. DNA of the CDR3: TGTGCCAGCAAACCTTCTCCGGGACAGGGTGGGCATGGCTACACCTTC.